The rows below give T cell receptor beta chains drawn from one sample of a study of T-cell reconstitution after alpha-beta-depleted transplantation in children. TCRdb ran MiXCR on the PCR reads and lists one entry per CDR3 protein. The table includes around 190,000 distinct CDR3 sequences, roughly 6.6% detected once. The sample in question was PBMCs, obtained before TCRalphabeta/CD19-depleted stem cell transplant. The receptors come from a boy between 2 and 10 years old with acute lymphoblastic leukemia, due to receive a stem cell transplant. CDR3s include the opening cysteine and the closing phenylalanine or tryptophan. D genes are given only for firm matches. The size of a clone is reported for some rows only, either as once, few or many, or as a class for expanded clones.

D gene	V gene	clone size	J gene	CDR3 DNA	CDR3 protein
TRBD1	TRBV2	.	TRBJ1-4	TGTGCCACCCTACTCCGGGACAGCCGCGAAAAACTGTTTTTT	CATLLRDSREKLFF
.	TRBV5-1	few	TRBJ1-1	TGCGCCAGCGGAAGGACGGGAAACACTGAAGCTTTCTTT	CASGRTGNTEAFF
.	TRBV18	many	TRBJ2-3	TGTGCCAGCTCACGCTCGGGGAGGAAGTCAGATACGCAGTATTTT	CASSRSGRKSDTQYF
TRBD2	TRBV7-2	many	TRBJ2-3	TGTGCCAGCAGCTTAGTGGCGGGGGGCTCTAGCACAGATACGCAGTATTTT	CASSLVAGGSSTDTQYF
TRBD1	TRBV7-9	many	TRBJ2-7	TGTGCCAGCAGCACACCGGGACAGTTGACCTACGAGCAGTACTTC	CASSTPGQLTYEQYF
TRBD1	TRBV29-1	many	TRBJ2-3	TGCAGCGTGACAGGGGGGAACACAGATACGCAGTATTTT	CSVTGGNTDTQYF
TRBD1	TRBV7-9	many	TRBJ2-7	TGTGCCAGCAGCTTACCGGGACAGCTCTACGAGCAGTACTTC	CASSLPGQLYEQYF
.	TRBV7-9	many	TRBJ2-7	TGTGCCAGCAGCTTAGTGCCCTTCGAGCAGTACTTC	CASSLVPFEQYF
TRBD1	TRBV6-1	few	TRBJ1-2	TGTGCCAGCAGTCGACAGGGGCGGAACTATGGCTACACCTTC	CASSRQGRNYGYTF
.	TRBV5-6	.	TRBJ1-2	TGTGCCAGCAGCCCCGGGCGGGGCGCGGACTATGGCTACACCTTC	CASSPGRGADYGYTF
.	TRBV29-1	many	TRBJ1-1	TGCAGCGCCCTGCCAGGGTCGGTGAACACTGAAGCTTTCTTT	CSALPGSVNTEAFF
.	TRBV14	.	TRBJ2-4	TGTGCCAGCAGCCAAGAGGGACCGGGGCCACTAGCCAAAAACATTCAGTACTTC	CASSQEGPGPLAKNIQYF
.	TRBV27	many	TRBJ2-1	TGTGCCAGCCACGCCGGGACAGAGCAGTTCTTC	CASHAGTEQFF
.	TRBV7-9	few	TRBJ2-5	TGTGCCAGCAGCTACGGGACGGGAAAAGAGACCCAGTACTTC	CASSYGTGKETQYF
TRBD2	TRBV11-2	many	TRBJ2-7	TGTGCCAGCAGCGCCATGGGACTAGCGGACTACGAGCAGTACTTC	CASSAMGLADYEQYF
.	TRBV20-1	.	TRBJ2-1	TGCAGCGCGGGGCCACTCTCTTACAATGAGCAGTTCTTC	CSAGPLSYNEQFF
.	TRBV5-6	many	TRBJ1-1	TGTGCCAGCAGCTTAACGGATGAAGCTTTCTTT	CASSLTDEAFF
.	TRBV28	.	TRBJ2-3	TGTGCCAGCAGTTTTTTTAGCATCCTTGCAGATACGCAGTATTTT	CASSFFSILADTQYF
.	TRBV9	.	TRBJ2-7	TGTGCCAGCAGCGTAGTTTCGGGTTCCGAGCAGTACTTC	CASSVVSGSEQYF
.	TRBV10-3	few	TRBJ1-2	TGTGCCATCAGTGAGACAGACAACTATGGCTACACCTTC	CAISETDNYGYTF
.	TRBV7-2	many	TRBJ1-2	TGTGCCAGTAAGGGAGGCAACGATCAAAACTATGGCTACACCTTC	CASKGGNDQNYGYTF
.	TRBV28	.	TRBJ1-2	TGTGCCAGCAGGGCATCAAGAGACAGGGGCTACACCTTC	CASRASRDRGYTF
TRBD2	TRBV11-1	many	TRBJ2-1	TGTGCCAGCACCTCGAGAGCGGGAGACAAGATGTCCTACAATGAGCAGTTCTTC	CASTSRAGDKMSYNEQFF
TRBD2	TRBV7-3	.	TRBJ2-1	TGTGCCAGCAGCTTCCTTTCAGGGACTACCTACAATGAGCAGTTCTTC	CASSFLSGTTYNEQFF
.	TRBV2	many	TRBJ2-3	TGTGCCAGCAGTGAAGGGGATACGCAGTATTTT	CASSEGDTQYF
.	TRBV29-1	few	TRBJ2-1	TGCAGCGCCGGGACTTTAGGGGGGCATGAGCAGTTCTTC	CSAGTLGGHEQFF
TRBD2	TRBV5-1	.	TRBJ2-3	TGCGCCAGCAGCCGCCTACTAGCGGGGGCCGGGGATACGCAGTATTTT	CASSRLLAGAGDTQYF
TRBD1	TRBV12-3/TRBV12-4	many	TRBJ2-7	TGTGCCAGCAGTCAACCGGGACAGGGGCGGATTCTAAGCTCCTACGAGCAGTACTTC	CASSQPGQGRILSSYEQYF
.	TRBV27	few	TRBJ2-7	TGTGCCAGCAGTTTAAAGGGGACCTACGAGCAGTACTTC	CASSLKGTYEQYF
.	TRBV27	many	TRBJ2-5	TGTGCCAGCAGTTTATCGGTCAGGGGCCAAGAGACCCAGTACTTC	CASSLSVRGQETQYF
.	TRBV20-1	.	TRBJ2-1	TGCATTGCTAGATCGGGGGGCACCTACTCCTACAATGAGCAGTTCTTC	CIARSGGTYSYNEQFF
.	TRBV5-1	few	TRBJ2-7	TGCGCCAGCAGCTTGGACCTAATCCGCGCCCGCGAGCAGTACTTC	CASSLDLIRAREQYF
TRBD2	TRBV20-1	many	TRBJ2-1	TGCAGTGCTACACTAGCGGGTTTCTATGAGCAGTTCTTC	CSATLAGFYEQFF
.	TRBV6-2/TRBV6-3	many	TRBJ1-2	TGTGCCAGCGGAGCCTGGACAGACTATGGCTACACCTTC	CASGAWTDYGYTF
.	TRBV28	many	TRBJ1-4	TGTGCCAGCAGTACCCCCACTAGAGGGGGGCATGAAAAACTGTTTTTT	CASSTPTRGGHEKLFF
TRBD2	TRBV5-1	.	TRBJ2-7	TGCGCCAGCAGCTTGGCTGGGGGAGGGAAGGGGTACGAGCAGTACTTC	CASSLAGGGKGYEQYF
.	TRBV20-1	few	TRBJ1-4	TGCAGTGCTGTACCCCGTGGGAAAACTGAAAAACTGTTTTTT	CSAVPRGKTEKLFF
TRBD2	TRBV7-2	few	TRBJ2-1	TGTGCCAGCAGCCCAAGAACCGGGACTAGGAGAAACAATGAGCAGTTCTTC	CASSPRTGTRRNNEQFF
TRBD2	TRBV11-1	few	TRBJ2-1	TGTGCCAGCAGCTTAGTTTTGCTTCAGGGCGGGGGTGCCTACAATGAGCAGTTCTTC	CASSLVLLQGGGAYNEQFF
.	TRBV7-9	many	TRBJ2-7	TGTGCCAGCAGCTCAGAGGGCGAGCAGTACTTC	CASSSEGEQYF
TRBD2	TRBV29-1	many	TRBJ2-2	TGCAGCGTATTAGCGGGGGTCCCCGGGGAGCTGTTTTTT	CSVLAGVPGELFF
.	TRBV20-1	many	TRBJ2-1	TGCAGTGCCAATCCGGGGGCCAGAGAGCAGTTCTTC	CSANPGAREQFF
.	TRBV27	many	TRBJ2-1	TGTGCCAGCAGTTTCACGGGCGCGTATGAGCAGTTCTTC	CASSFTGAYEQFF
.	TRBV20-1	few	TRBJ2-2	TGCAGTGCTAGACCCGACTACGCCGGGGAGCTGTTTTTT	CSARPDYAGELFF
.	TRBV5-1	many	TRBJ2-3	TGCGCCAGCAGCTTGGCGCGTCTCCCAGATACGCAGTATTTT	CASSLARLPDTQYF
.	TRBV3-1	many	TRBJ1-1	TGTGCCAGCAGCCAAACGAACACTGAAGCTTTCTTT	CASSQTNTEAFF
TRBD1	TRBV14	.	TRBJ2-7	TGTGCCAGCAGGCAACAGGGGCGCTACGAGCAGTACTTC	CASRQQGRYEQYF
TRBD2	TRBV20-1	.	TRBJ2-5	TGCAGTGCTAGGGGCGGGGGGCCGGAGACCCAGTACTTC	CSARGGGPETQYF
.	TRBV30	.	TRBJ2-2	TGTGCCTGGACAGCAGGGATAGAGACCGGGGAGCTGTTTTTT	CAWTAGIETGELFF
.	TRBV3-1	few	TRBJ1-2	TGTGCCAGCAGCCAAGGGGGGCATGGCTACACCTTC	CASSQGGHGYTF
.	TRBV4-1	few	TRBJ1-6	TGCGCCAGCAGCCCAAGGGTCCAGGTGACTTCACCCCTCCACTTT	CASSPRVQVTSPLHF
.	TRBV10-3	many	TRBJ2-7	TGTGCCATCAGTCGAACCTCCCCGAAGGGACATTTATACGAGCAGTACTTC	CAISRTSPKGHLYEQYF
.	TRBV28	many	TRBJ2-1	TGTGCCAGCAGTTTATGGACAGCTGGGAATGAGCAGTTCTTC	CASSLWTAGNEQFF
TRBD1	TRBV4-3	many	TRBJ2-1	TGCGCCAGCAGCCAAGAGGGGTCAGGGGGTAATGAGCAGTTCTTC	CASSQEGSGGNEQFF
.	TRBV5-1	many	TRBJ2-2	TGCGCCAGCAGCTTGGACTTTAACACCGGGGAGCTGTTTTTT	CASSLDFNTGELFF
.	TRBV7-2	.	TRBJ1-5	TGTGCCAGCAGCCCGAGGAACAATCAGCCCCAGCATTTT	CASSPRNNQPQHF
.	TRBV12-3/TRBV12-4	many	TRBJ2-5	TGTGCCAGCAGTTCAGGGCAAGAGACCCAGTACTTC	CASSSGQETQYF
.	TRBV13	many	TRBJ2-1	TGTGCCAGCAGCTTACATGTGGGGGCTAGGGACAATGAGCAGTTCTTC	CASSLHVGARDNEQFF
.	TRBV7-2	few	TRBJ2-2	TGTGCCAGCAGCCGTAAAATGACCGGGGAGCTGTTTTTT	CASSRKMTGELFF